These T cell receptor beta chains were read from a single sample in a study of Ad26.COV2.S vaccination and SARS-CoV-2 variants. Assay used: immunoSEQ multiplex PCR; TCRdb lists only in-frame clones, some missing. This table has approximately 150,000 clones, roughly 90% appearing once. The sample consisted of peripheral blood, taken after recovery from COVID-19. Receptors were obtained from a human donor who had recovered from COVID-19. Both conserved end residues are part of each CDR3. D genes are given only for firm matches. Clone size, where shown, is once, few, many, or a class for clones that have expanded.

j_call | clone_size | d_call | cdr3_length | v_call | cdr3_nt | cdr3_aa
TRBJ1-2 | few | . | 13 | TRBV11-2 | TGTGCCAGCAGCCCAGGGTTTAACTATGGCTACACCTTC | CASSPGFNYGYTF
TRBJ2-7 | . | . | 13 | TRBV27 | TGTGCCAGCAGCCCAAGGAGGTTGGGGATCGAGGACTTC | CASSPRRLGIEDF
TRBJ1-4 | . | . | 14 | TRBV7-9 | TGTGCCAGCAGCTTAGGGGGTGCGGTCGAAAAACTGTTTTTT | CASSLGGAVEKLFF
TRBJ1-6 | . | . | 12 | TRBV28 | TGTGCCAGCAGGTATAGGGATTCACCCCTCCACTTT | CASRYRDSPLHF
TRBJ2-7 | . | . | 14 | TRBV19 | TGTGCCAGTAGTATACGGCAGGGGAACTACGAGCAGTACTTC | CASSIRQGNYEQYF
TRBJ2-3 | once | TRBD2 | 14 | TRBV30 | TGTGCCTGGAGTGTAAGCGGGGGCCGACCCACCCAGTATTTT | CAWSVSGGRPTQYF
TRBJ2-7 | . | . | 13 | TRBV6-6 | TGTGCCAGCCGAACCTCGGGGGCCTACGAGCAGTACTTC | CASRTSGAYEQYF
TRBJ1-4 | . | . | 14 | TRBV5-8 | TGTGCCAGCAGCCCCCAGGGAGGGCGTAAAAAACTGTTTTTT | CASSPQGGRKKLFF
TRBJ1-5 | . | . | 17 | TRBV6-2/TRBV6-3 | TGTGCCAGCAGTTACGCGAGAGGGTTGATAAGCAATCAGCCCCAGCATTTT | CASSYARGLISNQPQHF
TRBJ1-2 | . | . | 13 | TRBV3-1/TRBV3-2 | TGTGCCAGCAGCCAAGATCAGTTTTATGGCTGCACCTTC | CASSQDQFYGCTF
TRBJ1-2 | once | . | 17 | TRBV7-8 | TGTGCCAGCAGCTTATACGGACTCCCGGTGGATAACTATGGCTACACCTTC | CASSLYGLPVDNYGYTF
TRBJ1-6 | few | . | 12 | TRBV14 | TGTGCCAGCAGCCAAGAAGGTTCACCCCTCCACTTT | CASSQEGSPLHF
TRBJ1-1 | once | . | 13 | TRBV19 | TGTGCCAGTAGTACCGGAGGGTACACTGAAGCTTTCTTT | CASSTGGYTEAFF
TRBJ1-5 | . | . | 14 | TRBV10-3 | TGTGCCATCAGTGACGGGAGGGGTGGCCAGCCCCAGCATTTT | CAISDGRGGQPQHF
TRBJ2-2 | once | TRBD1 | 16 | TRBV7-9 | TGTGCCAGCAGCACTACGACAGGGGTGCAATACGGGGAGCTGTTTTTT | CASSTTTGVQYGELFF
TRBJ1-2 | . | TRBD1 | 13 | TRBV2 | TGTGCCAGCAGTCCCTGGGACAGGGGGAATTCTCCATTC | CASSPWDRGNSPF
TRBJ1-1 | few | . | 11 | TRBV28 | TGTGCCAGCAGTTTTTACACTGAAGCTTTCTTT | CASSFYTEAFF
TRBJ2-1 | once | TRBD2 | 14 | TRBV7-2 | TGTGCCAGCAGCTTAGGTGGGGGGGTAGATGAGCAGTTCTTC | CASSLGGGVDEQFF
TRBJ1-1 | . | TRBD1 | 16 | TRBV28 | TGTGCCAGCAGTTTCCCCCAGGGGGCGGGGAACACTGAAGCTTTCTTT | CASSFPQGAGNTEAFF
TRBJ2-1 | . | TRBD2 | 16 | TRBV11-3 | TGTGCCAGCAGCTTTGGGGCTAGCGGGGGGGCAAAGGAGCAGTTCTTC | CASSFGASGGAKEQFF
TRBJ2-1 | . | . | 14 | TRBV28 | TGTGCCAGCAGTTCCCGGAGCTCCTACAATGAGCAGTTCTTC | CASSSRSSYNEQFF
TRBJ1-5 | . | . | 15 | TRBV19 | TGTGCCAGTAGTATACTCTCGGTGGGCAATCAGCCCCAGCATTTT | CASSILSVGNQPQHF
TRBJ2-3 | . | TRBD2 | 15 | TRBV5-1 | TGCGCCAGCCAAACGGCGGGGGGGAACACAGATACGCAGTATTTT | CASQTAGGNTDTQYF
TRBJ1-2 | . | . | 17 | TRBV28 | TGTGCCAGCAGCCGACCCCGTAGCCTCTACCCTAACTATGGCTACACCTTC | CASSRPRSLYPNYGYTF
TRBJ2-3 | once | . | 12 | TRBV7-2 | TGTGCCAGCAGCTCCAACACAGATACGCAGTATTTT | CASSSNTDTQYF
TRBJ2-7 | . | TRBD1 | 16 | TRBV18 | TGTGCCAGCTCACTAAGCACCGGGACAGGCCACTACGAGCAGTACTTC | CASSLSTGTGHYEQYF
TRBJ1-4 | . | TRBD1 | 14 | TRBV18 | TGTGCCAGCTCACCAGGACAGGGGCCTGAAAAACTGTTTTTT | CASSPGQGPEKLFF
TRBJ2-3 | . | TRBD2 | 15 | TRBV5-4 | TGTGCCAGCAGCCCGGGGTGGGGGGGAGCAGATACGCAGTATTTT | CASSPGWGGADTQYF
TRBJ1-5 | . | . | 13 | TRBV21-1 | TGTGCCACGATCGCCCGACCCTTTAAGCCCCAGCATTTT | CATIARPFKPQHF
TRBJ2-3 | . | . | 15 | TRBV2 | TGTGCCAGCAGTGCCCGGGCTACTAGCACAGATACGCAGTATTTT | CASSARATSTDTQYF
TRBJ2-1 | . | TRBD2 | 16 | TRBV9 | TGTGCCAGCAGCTCTAGCGGGGGGGCCGCCTACAATGAGCAGTTCTTC | CASSSSGGAAYNEQFF
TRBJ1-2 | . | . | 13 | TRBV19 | TGTGCCAGTAGTATGGGGACGCTTTATGGCTACACCTTC | CASSMGTLYGYTF
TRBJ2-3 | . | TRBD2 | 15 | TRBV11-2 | TGTGCCAGCAGCGTACGACTAGCGGGCACAGATACGCAGTATTTT | CASSVRLAGTDTQYF
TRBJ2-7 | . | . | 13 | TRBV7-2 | TGTGCCAGCAGCTTAGTGGGGCAGGGCGAGCAGTACTTC | CASSLVGQGEQYF
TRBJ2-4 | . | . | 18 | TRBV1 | TGCACCAGCAGCCCTTCCCTTTCGGGGGCCCCAGGGGAAAACATTCAGTACTTC | CTSSPSLSGAPGENIQYF
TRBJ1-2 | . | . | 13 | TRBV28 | TGTGCCAGCAGTTCCGGGGAGCTCTATGGCTACACCTTC | CASSSGELYGYTF
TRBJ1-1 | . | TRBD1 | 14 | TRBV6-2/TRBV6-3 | TGTGCCAGCACCCCACCCCCCGGACAGGGCAAAGCTTTCTTT | CASTPPPGQGKAFF
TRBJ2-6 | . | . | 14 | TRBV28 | TGTGCCAGCAGGCGGGACTCTGGGGCCAACGTCCTGACTTTC | CASRRDSGANVLTF
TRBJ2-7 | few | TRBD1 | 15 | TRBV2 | TGTGCCAGCAGTTTCCATGGACAGGCCACCTACGAGCAGTACTTC | CASSFHGQATYEQYF
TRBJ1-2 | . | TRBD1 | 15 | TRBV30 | TGTGCCTGGAGACACGGACAGGGTTACTTTTATGGCTACACCTTC | CAWRHGQGYFYGYTF
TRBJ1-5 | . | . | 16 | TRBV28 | TGTGCCAGCAGTTTTTTCGGCAGGGCCAACAATCAGCCCCAGCATTTT | CASSFFGRANNQPQHF
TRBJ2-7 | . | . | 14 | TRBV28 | TGTGCCAGCAACCCTCGGGACGCTATTGGGGAGCAGTACTTC | CASNPRDAIGEQYF
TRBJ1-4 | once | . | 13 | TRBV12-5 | TGTGCTAGTGGATTGACAGGATCGGAAAAACTGTTTTTT | CASGLTGSEKLFF
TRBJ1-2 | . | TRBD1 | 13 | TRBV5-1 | TGCGCCAGCAGCTCGGGACAGCTCTATGGCTACACCTTC | CASSSGQLYGYTF
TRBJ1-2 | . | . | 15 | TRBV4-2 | TGTGCCAGCAGCCGGGGGGACGGTTCTAACTATGGCTACACCTTC | CASSRGDGSNYGYTF
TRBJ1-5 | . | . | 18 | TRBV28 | TGTGCCAGCAGTTTAGGATCAAGGTTACGGGCCAGACATCAGCCCCAGCATTTT | CASSLGSRLRARHQPQHF
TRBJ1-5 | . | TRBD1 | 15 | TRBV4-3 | TGCGCCAGCAGCCCTTATGCAGGGGGCGGGCAGCCCCAGCATTTT | CASSPYAGGGQPQHF
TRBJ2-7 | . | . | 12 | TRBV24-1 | TGTGCCACCAGTGAGGGACCCTACGAGCAGTACTTC | CATSEGPYEQYF
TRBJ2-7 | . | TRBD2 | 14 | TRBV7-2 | TGTGCCAGCAGCCCCGGGACTAGCGGGGGAAGTGAGGACTTC | CASSPGTSGGSEDF
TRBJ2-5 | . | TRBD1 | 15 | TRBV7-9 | TGTGCCAGCAGCTTAGGTGGGACAGGGTCAGAGACCCAGTACTTC | CASSLGGTGSETQYF
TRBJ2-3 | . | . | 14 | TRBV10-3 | TGTGCCATCAGTGGGGGGGACGGGCGAGTGACGCAGTATTTT | CAISGGDGRVTQYF
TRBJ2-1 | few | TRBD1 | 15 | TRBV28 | TGTGCCAGCAGCCGGGGACAGGGGAGTACCGATGAGCAGTTCTTC | CASSRGQGSTDEQFF
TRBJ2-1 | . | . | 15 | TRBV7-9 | TGTGCCAGCACTTTGGCCCTTAATACCTACAATGAGCAGTTCTTC | CASTLALNTYNEQFF
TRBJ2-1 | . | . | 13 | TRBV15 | TGTGCCACCAGCACCTCCCAGGGAGGTGAGCAGTTCTTC | CATSTSQGGEQFF
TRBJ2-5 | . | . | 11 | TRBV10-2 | TGCGCCAGCAGTGTTAGCGACGTCGAGTACTTC | CASSVSDVEYF
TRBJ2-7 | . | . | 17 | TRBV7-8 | TGTGCCAGCAGCTTAGAGAATTTCGCGGGCCGGACGGCCGAGCAGTACTTC | CASSLENFAGRTAEQYF
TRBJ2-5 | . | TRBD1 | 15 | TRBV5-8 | TGTGCCAGCAGCCGGGACAGCCTGGGGAAGGAGACCCAGTACTTC | CASSRDSLGKETQYF